Following are 8 T cell receptor beta chains from one sample sequenced in a study of graft-versus-host responses after intestinal transplantation. Libraries were prepared by immunoSEQ multiplex PCR; TCRdb keeps only in-frame clonotypes and omits some of them. This table has 35,000 to 45,000 clones, 90% to 95% appearing once. The material was PBMCs, obtained 524 days after transplant. Every receptor here comes from a human patient who received an intestinal transplant, so some T cells may come from the graft donor.

The chain couples TRBV6-6 to TRBJ1-2; D possibly corresponds to TRBD1 (5 bases). V lost 3 bases, J lost 2 bases, and 7 bases lay in between. The CDR3 covers 13 residues. Germline-derived CDR1 and CDR2 are MNHNY and SVGAGI (reference sequence). As DNA, the CDR3 is TGTGCCAGCAGTTATACAGGAAACTATGGCTACACCTTC. It yields the protein CASSYTGNYGYTF.

This chain connects TRBV6-5 to TRBJ2-3, with 9 bases identical to TRBD1. The CDR3 contains 15 residues. Germline values: CDR1 MNHEY, CDR2 SVGAGI. Germline trimming cut 6 bases from V and 4 bases from J; bases unmatched to any gene: 8. CDR3 sequence reads: CASSSPGQGSDTQYF. CDR3 in DNA: TGTGCCAGCAGCTCCCCCGGACAGGGGTCAGATACGCAGTATTTT.

V usage is TRBV7-2 and J usage is TRBJ2-5; D is unclear. The CDR3 covers 11 residues. Trimming stripped 1 base from V and 5 bases from J, with 2 bases between. CDR1 and CDR2 from the germline V gene are SGHTA and FQGNSA. CDR3 sequence: CASSLVETQYF. The CDR3 coding sequence is TGTGCCAGCAGCTTAGTGGAGACCCAGTACTTC. The whole variable domain, remainder taken from reference TRBV7-2 and TRBJ2-5, is GAGVSQSPSNKVTEKGKDVELRCDPISGHTALYWYRQSLGQGLEFLIYFQGNSAPDKSGLPSDRFSAERTGGSVSTLTIQRTQQEDSAVYLCASSLVETQYFGPGTRLLVL.

V usage is TRBV4-1 and J usage is TRBJ1-4; D is ambiguous. Germline assignment: CDR1 MGHRA and CDR2 YSYEKL. The CDR3 is 15 residues long. V was cut by 1 base and J by 0 bases, with 6 bases left in between. The DNA for the CDR3 is TGCGCCAGCAGCCAAGGTTTAACAACTAATGAAAAACTGTTTTTT. It is translated as CASSQGLTTNEKLFF.

The rearrangement joins TRBV4-1 to TRBJ1-2; TRBD1 matches at 10 bases. Germline CDR1 MGHRA, CDR2 YSYEKL. Trimming at V came to 0 bases and at J to 0 bases, leaving 7 bases not matched to a gene. The CDR3 extends over 18 amino acids. The CDR3 DNA reads as TGCGCCAGCAGCCAAGATCAGGGGACAGGGGAGTCTAACTATGGCTACACCTTC. This translates into CASSQDQGTGESNYGYTF.

The chain uses TRBV18 and TRBJ2-7; possible D gene TRBD2, 5 bases. The V and J ends lost 5 bases and 3 bases respectively, with 11 bases between them. This CDR3 has 13 amino acids. In germline, CDR1 is KGHSH, CDR2 LQKENI. This chain's CDR3 is CASSVGRDYEQYF. In DNA, the CDR3 is TGTGCCAGCTCAGTCGGCCGGGACTACGAGCAGTACTTC.

The chain recombines TRBV9 with TRBJ2-4; 7 nucleotides agree with TRBD2. The V and J ends lost 0 bases and 0 bases, in that order; junction bases with no gene match: 3. The germline gives CDR1 SGDLS, CDR2 YYNGEE. The CDR3 consists of 16 residues. For the CDR3, the DNA is TGTGCCAGCAGCGTAGAAGCGGGACTAGCCAAAAACATTCAGTACTTC. Its protein product is CASSVEAGLAKNIQYF. The full variable domain, its missing parts supplied by reference TRBV9 and TRBJ2-4, is DSGVTQTPKHLITATGQRVTLRCSPRSGDLSVYWYQQSLDQGLQFLIQYYNGEERAKGNILERFSAQQFPDLHSELNLSSLELGDSALYFCASSVEAGLAKNIQYFGAGTRLSVL.

The chain is built from TRBV19 and TRBJ2-7; possible D gene TRBD2, 6 bases. The germline gives CDR1 LNHDA, CDR2 SQIVND (reference sequence). The CDR3 is 12 amino acids. The V gene lost 5 bases and the J gene lost 2 bases, with 7 bases spanning the gap. CDR3 sequence reads: CASSGGTYEQYF. CDR3 DNA: TGTGCCAGTAGTGGAGGGACCTACGAGCAGTACTTC. The full variable domain, completed using reference TRBV19 and TRBJ2-7, is DGGITQSPKYLFRKEGQNVTLSCEQNLNHDAMYWYRQDPGQGLRLIYYSQIVNDFQKGDIAEGYSVSREKKESFPLTVTSAQKNPTAFYLCASSGGTYEQYFGPGTRLTVT.